This T cell receptor beta chain was retrieved from a study of identical twins. A universal primer site was incorporated via template switching, and the cDNA contained unique molecular identifiers. TCRdb passed the 5' RACE reads through MiXCR, listing each CDR3 protein once. The sample includes roughly 490,000 distinct CDR3 sequences, around 15% seen only once; the top ten take approximately 0.9%. Study-level findings and limits: Twin pairs had excess sharing that was weaker in beta out-of-frame sequences.

Germline-derived CDR1 and CDR2 are SEHNR and FQNEAQ (reference sequence). The J segment lost 3 bases and the V segment lost 10 bases, leaving 8 bases of the junction unmatched. The CDR3 loop spans 13 amino acids. Points on this clonotype: What it binds is not known.

The sample also formed part of further work on yellow fever vaccine responses in identical twins. According to that study: As reported, the vaccine T cell response of twins seemed partly convergent and partly personalized.

Sequencing was done on a sample of CD4+ T cells sorted from blood. This chain links TRBV7-9 with TRBJ2-5; TRBD2 agrees at 7 bases. The source of this sequence is a woman younger than 35 in good health. The CDR3 bases are TGTGCCACAGGAAGCGGGACCAAAGAGACCCAGTACTTC. Encoded protein: CATGSGTKETQYF.